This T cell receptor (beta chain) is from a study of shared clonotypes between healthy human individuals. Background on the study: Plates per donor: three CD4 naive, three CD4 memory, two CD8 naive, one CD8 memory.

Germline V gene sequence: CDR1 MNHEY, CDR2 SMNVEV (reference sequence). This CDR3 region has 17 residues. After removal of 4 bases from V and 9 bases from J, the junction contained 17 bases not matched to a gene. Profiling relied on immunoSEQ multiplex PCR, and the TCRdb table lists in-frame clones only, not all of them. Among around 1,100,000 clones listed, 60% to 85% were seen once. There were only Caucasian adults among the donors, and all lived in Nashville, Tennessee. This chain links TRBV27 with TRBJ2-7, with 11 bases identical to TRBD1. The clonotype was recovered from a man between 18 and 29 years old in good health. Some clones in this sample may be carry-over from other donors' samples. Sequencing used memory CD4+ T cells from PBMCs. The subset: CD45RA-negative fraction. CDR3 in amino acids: CASSSVDWWDRGFWQYF. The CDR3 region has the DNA TGTGCCAGCAGTTCAGTCGACTGGTGGGACAGGGGGTTTTGGCAGTACTTC.